This is a list of T cell receptor beta chains from one sample in a study of OX40 agonist ivuxolimab in advanced cancers. The method was immunoSEQ multiplex PCR; TCRdb's version includes in-frame clones alone and lacks a portion of them. The table has 60,000 to 75,000 clones, around 90% seen once; the top ten hold just over 14%. Sequenced material: CD4+ or CD8+ T cells sorted from blood, taken in a trial of the OX40 agonist ivuxolimab. The receptors originated from an adult with an advanced solid tumor such as melanoma, head and neck, liver or kidney cancer. Both conserved end residues are part of each CDR3. The D gene is left open where the match is weak. Some rows have no size entry. The others give once, few or many, or a class for an expanded clone.

clone size	V gene	CDR3 length	J gene	D gene	CDR3 DNA	CDR3 protein
NA	TRBV13	15	TRBJ1-2	NA	TGTGCCAGCAGCTTAGTGTCAGGGTACGACTATGGCTACACCTTC	CASSLVSGYDYGYTF
NA	TRBV2	15	TRBJ2-5	NA	TGTGCCAGCACCGAACGTCGAGGACTCCAAGAGACCCAGTACTTC	CASTERRGLQETQYF
once	TRBV11-2	19	TRBJ2-3	TRBD2	TGTGCCAGCAGCTCCATTCCCCTTACTAGCGGGCTTAAAACAGATACGCAGTATTTT	CASSSIPLTSGLKTDTQYF
NA	TRBV13	16	TRBJ1-1	TRBD1	TGTGCCAGCAGCCCCCTTTCCGGGACAGGGAACACTGAAGCTTTCTTT	CASSPLSGTGNTEAFF
NA	TRBV7-6	15	TRBJ2-2	NA	TGTGCCAGCAGCCCGGAGGTCGGCGACACCGGGGAGCTGTTTTTT	CASSPEVGDTGELFF
NA	TRBV27	15	TRBJ2-2	NA	TGTGCCAGCAGTTCTAATTTCGGGTTCACCGGGGAGCTGTTTTTT	CASSSNFGFTGELFF
NA	TRBV27	13	TRBJ2-7	NA	TGTGCCAGCAGTATCGGACAGTTCTACGAGCAGTACTTC	CASSIGQFYEQYF
NA	TRBV6-4	16	TRBJ2-7	NA	TGTGCCAGCAGTGACAGAGTCGGTTCGTTTTCCTACGAGCAGTACTTC	CASSDRVGSFSYEQYF
NA	TRBV28	14	TRBJ2-3	TRBD2	TGTGCCAGCAGTACTAGCGGGAGAACAGATACGCAGTATTTT	CASSTSGRTDTQYF
NA	TRBV7-9	13	TRBJ2-2	NA	TGTGCCAGCAGTTTGGGTATGACCGGGGAGCTGTTTTTT	CASSLGMTGELFF
NA	TRBV2	14	TRBJ1-4	NA	TGTGCCAGCAGTGAAGGGGGGGATAATGAAAAACTGTTTTTT	CASSEGGDNEKLFF
NA	TRBV15	16	TRBJ2-1	TRBD2	TGTGCCACCAGCAGCCCTATCGCTAGCGGGAGGAATGAGCAGTTCTTC	CATSSPIASGRNEQFF
NA	TRBV7-9	15	TRBJ1-3	TRBD1	TGTGCCAGCAGCCCCCAGGGACAGCTTGTGGGCACCATATATTTT	CASSPQGQLVGTIYF
NA	TRBV7-9	12	TRBJ2-7	NA	TGTGCCAGCAGCAACGGATCCTACGAGCAGTACTTC	CASSNGSYEQYF
NA	TRBV5-6	13	TRBJ2-1	NA	TGTGCCAGCAGCCTGTCGACTAGTGCCCCGCAGTTCTTC	CASSLSTSAPQFF
NA	TRBV27	15	TRBJ2-7	NA	TGTGCCAGCAAGAAGGGGGAGGACTACTCCTACGAGCAGTACTTC	CASKKGEDYSYEQYF
NA	TRBV5-1	15	TRBJ2-3	TRBD1	TGCGCCAGCAGCCTGGGACAGGGGAGACCAGATACGCAGTATTTT	CASSLGQGRPDTQYF
NA	TRBV18	13	TRBJ2-5	TRBD1	TGTGCCAGCTCGGGGACAGGGGAAGAGACCCAGTACTTC	CASSGTGEETQYF